The next 31 T cell receptor beta chains were all read from a single sample in a study of cytomegalovirus exposure and HLA in healthy donors. The PCR ran on 60 Vbeta and 13 Jbeta primers. TCRdb's table, derived via immunoSEQ multiplex PCR, lists solely in-frame clones and lacks some. Found here are 210,000 or so clones, about 85% of them singletons; the top ten hold roughly a tenth. The sequenced sample consisted of PBMCs. Source of these receptors: a woman between 50 and 59 years old in good health and CMV-seropositive.

This chain uses TRBV9 with TRBJ2-7; 12 bases line up with TRBD2. Germline V gene data show CDR1 as SGDLS and CDR2 as YYNGEE. CDR3 size: 15 residues. The J segment lost 3 bases and the V segment lost 0 bases, leaving 1 base of the junction unmatched. The CDR3 nucleotides read TGTGCCAGCAGCGTAGGACTAGCGGGGGTCTACGAGCAGTACTTC. Its protein is CASSVGLAGVYEQYF.

The chain uses TRBV6-1 and TRBJ2-7; TRBD1 aligns across 7 bases. This CDR3 is built from 15 residues. Germline V gene lookup returns CDR1 MNHNS and CDR2 SASEGT. The junction had 12 bases not matched to a gene; V was cut back by 6 bases and J by 4 bases. The CDR3 nucleotides are TGTGCCAGCAGGGCGGACAGGACCTCCCGATACGAGCAGTACTTC. Translated, it gives CASRADRTSRYEQYF.

This chain links TRBV6-1 with TRBJ2-2, with 9 bases aligning to TRBD1. The CDR3 extends over 14 amino acids. The germline CDR1 and CDR2 sequences are MNHNS and SASEGT. V trimming: 6 bases; J trimming: 6 bases; junction bases outside the gene matches: 5. The CDR3 loop reads CASRQGAGSGELFF. The CDR3 nucleotides are TGTGCCAGCAGACAGGGGGCGGGGTCCGGGGAGCTGTTTTTT.

V gene TRBV5-1 combines with J gene TRBJ1-2; D may be TRBD1 (6 bases). V dropped 0 bases and J dropped 3 bases, with 12 bases sitting between them. Germline assignment: CDR1 SGHRS and CDR2 YFSETQ. The CDR3 is made up of 15 amino acids. CDR3 sequence: CASSLEGVVDYGYTF. The CDR3 DNA is TGCGCCAGCAGCTTGGAGGGGGTCGTAGACTATGGCTACACCTTC.

The chain couples TRBV19 to TRBJ1-5; D might be TRBD1 (6 bases). V dropped 4 bases and J dropped 4 bases, with 14 bases sitting between them. Germline CDR1 LNHDA, CDR2 SQIVND (reference sequence). The CDR3 sequence is 15 residues long. The DNA of the CDR3 is TGTGCCAGTAGTACTAACAGGGAGGGAAATCAGCCCCAGCATTTT. Residues: CASSTNREGNQPQHF.

This rearrangement joins TRBV5-1 to TRBJ2-2; TRBD2 matches at 10 bases. Germline V gene data show CDR1 as SGHRS and CDR2 as YFSETQ. The trim removed 2 bases at V and 0 bases at J, leaving 7 bases unmatched. The CDR3 totals 18 residues. CDR3 amino acids: CASSLWASGGANTGELFF. The CDR3 coding sequence is TGCGCCAGCAGCTTATGGGCTAGCGGGGGCGCGAACACCGGGGAGCTGTTTTTT.

The V gene is TRBV5-4, the J gene TRBJ1-2; 7 bases agree with TRBD1. The V gene's germline CDR1 is SGHNT and CDR2 YYREEE (reference sequence). V lost 4 bases to trimming and J lost 0 bases; unmatched junction nucleotides: 3. The CDR3 contains 14 residues. The CDR3 bases are TGTGCCAGCAGCCAGGGACAGTCTAACTATGGCTACACCTTC. Its protein product is CASSQGQSNYGYTF.

This clone was found a few times. The rearrangement links TRBV19 to TRBJ1-4; TRBD1 might be the D (5 bases). The CDR3 runs to 15 residues. The germline V and J ends were trimmed by 5 bases and 8 bases, with 18 bases remaining between them. CDR1 and CDR2 from the germline V gene are LNHDA and SQIVND (reference sequence). The CDR3 sequence is CASSAAYGGGEKLFF. The CDR3 DNA is TGTGCCAGTAGTGCAGCATATGGGGGAGGCGAAAAACTGTTTTTT.

The V gene is TRBV29-1, the J gene TRBJ1-3; possibly TRBD1 for D (5 bases). Per the germline V gene, CDR1 is SQVTM and CDR2 is ANQGSEA. The CDR3 is 14 residues long. The CDR3 nucleotides are TGCAGTGCCTCACCAGGGTCTTTTGGAAACACCATATATTTT. It yields the protein CSASPGSFGNTIYF.

The gene calls are TRBV2 and TRBJ2-1; 14 positions agree with TRBD2. The CDR3 totals 14 residues. The V gene's germline CDR1 is SNHLY and CDR2 FYNNEI. Unmatched junction bases numbered 4, after V lost 5 bases and J lost 10 bases. CDR3 sequence: CASSRLAGGTEQFF. CDR3 in DNA: TGTGCCAGCAGTCGACTAGCGGGGGGGACGGAGCAGTTCTTC.

This sequence joins TRBV4-1 and TRBJ2-7, with a tentative D call TRBD2 (5 bases). The germline V gene has CDR1 MGHRA and CDR2 YSYEKL. Trimming pared 3 bases from V and 3 bases from J, leaving 15 bases between. CDR3 size: 15 residues. CDR3 sequence: CASSQSGSVGYEQYF. The DNA for the CDR3 is TGCGCCAGCAGCCAGTCGGGATCGGTGGGCTACGAGCAGTACTTC.

This sequence joins TRBV6-1 and TRBJ1-6, with 8 bases identical to TRBD1. Germline V lookup: CDR1 MNHNS, CDR2 SASEGT. The ends lost 6 bases at V and 10 bases at J; junction bases unmatched: 11. This CDR3 is built from 15 residues. In DNA form, the CDR3 reads TGTGCCAGCAGCCTGATCGACAGGGGCGGATCACCCCTCCACTTT. Protein sequence: CASSLIDRGGSPLHF.

Only a few counts were recorded for this clone. This rearrangement joins TRBV6-6 to TRBJ2-7; TRBD2 matches 7 bases. CDR1 MNHNY and CDR2 SVGAGI come from the germline V gene (reference sequence). The CDR3 spans 12 residues. Trimming at V came to 5 bases and at J to 7 bases, leaving 5 bases not matched to a gene. Written as DNA, the CDR3 is TGTGCCAGCAGTGCCGCCGGGGGGGAGCAGTACTTC. This sequence encodes CASSAAGGEQYF.

This clone appeared a few times. This CDR3 reads CASSLYPNEKLFF. The CDR3 bases are TGTGCCAGCAGCTTGTATCCTAATGAAAAACTGTTTTTT. This chain uses TRBV5-6 with TRBJ1-4; no firm D call. The germline V gene has CDR1 SGHDT and CDR2 YYEEEE. Trimming left V 1 base short and J 3 bases short, with 4 bases between. The CDR3 runs to 13 residues.

This clone has just a few counts. This chain uses TRBV4-1 with TRBJ2-7, with D hard to call. Germline assignment: CDR1 MGHRA and CDR2 YSYEKL. There are 12 residues in the CDR3. V was shortened by 4 bases and J by 7 bases, with 11 bases between the two germline ends. The CDR3 sequence is CASSRPSGEQYF. The CDR3 DNA follows: TGCGCCAGCAGCCGCCCCTCGGGTGAGCAGTACTTC.

The chain links TRBV5-1 to TRBJ2-2, with D maybe TRBD1 (5 bases). The CDR3 runs to 15 residues. V was clipped by 8 bases and J by 2 bases, with 16 bases between them. Germline CDR1 is SGHRS and CDR2 is YFSETQ. Here the CDR3 DNA reads TGCGCCAGTACTTCCAGGGTTGCTAACACCGGGGAGCTGTTTTTT. Encoded protein: CASTSRVANTGELFF.

This clone occurred once. The V gene is TRBV5-1, the J gene TRBJ2-5; 8 bases fit TRBD1. The CDR3 consists of 16 residues. J was trimmed by 4 bases and V by 2 bases; bases with no gene match: 10. CDR1 is SGHRS and CDR2 is YFSETQ in the germline V gene. The CDR3 spells CASSFGDRGVVETQYF. The CDR3 nucleotides are TGCGCCAGCAGCTTTGGAGACAGGGGTGTTGTAGAGACCCAGTACTTC.

The CDR3 coding sequence is TGCGCCAGCACACTGCTGTTCGTGGACATAGCCAAAAACATTCAGTACTTC. The encoded protein is CASTLLFVDIAKNIQYF. This chain links TRBV5-1 with TRBJ2-4; D perhaps matches TRBD1 (5 bases). Germline V CDR1 and CDR2: SGHRS, YFSETQ. The CDR3 totals 17 residues. The V end was cut by 6 bases, the J end by 0 bases, with 19 bases between.

The CDR3 DNA is TGTGCCAGCAGCAAACAGGGGATATATTCACCCCTCCACTTT. Its translation: CASSKQGIYSPLHF. The chain employs TRBV13 and TRBJ1-6; 7 positions agree with TRBD1. CDR1 PRHDT and CDR2 FYEKMQ come from the germline V gene (reference sequence). CDR3 length: 14 residues. V shed 5 bases and J 8 bases; nucleotides not matched to a gene: 6. Looking up the rest from reference TRBV13 and TRBJ1-6 gives the full variable domain: AAGVIQSPRHLIKEKRETATLKCYPIPRHDTVYWYQQGPGQDPQFLISFYEKMQSDKGSIPDRFSAQQFSDYHSELNMSSLELGDSALYFCASSKQGIYSPLHFGNGTRLTVT.

V gene TRBV9 combines with J gene TRBJ1-5, with 10 bases that match TRBD1. The CDR3 covers 16 residues. From germline, CDR1 is SGDLS and CDR2 YYNGEE. V dropped 4 bases and J dropped 0; count of bases not matched to a gene: 4. The CDR3 loop reads CASSLGTGDSNQPQHF. CDR3 nucleotide sequence: TGTGCCAGCAGCCTCGGGACAGGGGATAGCAATCAGCCCCAGCATTTT.

The chain joins TRBV18 to TRBJ1-5; 7 nucleotides align to TRBD1. CDR3 size: 15 residues. Germline trimming cut 1 base from V and 3 bases from J; bases unmatched to any gene: 3. CDR1 and CDR2 from the germline V gene are KGHSH and LQKENI. CDR3 region: CASSPRQGFNQPQHF. The CDR3 DNA reads as TGTGCCAGCTCACCACGACAGGGATTCAATCAGCCCCAGCATTTT.

The chain links TRBV5-6 to TRBJ1-5, with D tentatively TRBD1 (5 bases). V was clipped by 3 bases and J by 5 bases, with 21 bases between them. Germline V gene sequence: CDR1 SGHDT, CDR2 YYEEEE. The CDR3 sequence is 17 residues long. The CDR3 DNA follows: TGTGCCAGCAGCTCGGGGGGAGAGGCGGGGAGCGATCAGCCCCAGCATTTT. Translating it yields CASSSGGEAGSDQPQHF.

J is TRBJ2-2 and V is TRBV6-1; 7 bases match TRBD2. Looked up from germline, CDR1 is MNHNS and CDR2 is SASEGT. The CDR3 runs 15 residues. The ends lost 0 bases at V and 6 bases at J; junction bases unmatched: 4. The CDR3: CASSEAQGGAGELFF. DNA of the CDR3: TGTGCCAGCAGTGAAGCCCAGGGAGGGGCCGGGGAGCTGTTTTTT.

This chain links TRBV10-3 with TRBJ2-1; D might be TRBD1 (6 bases). Germline V gives CDR1 ENHRY, CDR2 SYGVKD. V was shortened by 4 bases and J by 8 bases, with 24 bases between the two germline ends. This CDR3 spans 17 amino acids. The CDR3 region is CAISGGSWGHGSDEQFF. For the CDR3, the DNA is TGTGCCATCAGTGGAGGGAGTTGGGGGCACGGGTCGGATGAGCAGTTCTTC.

The gene calls are TRBV6-5 and TRBJ1-5; 8 bases align to TRBD1. Germline assignment: CDR1 MNHEY and CDR2 SVGAGI. The CDR3 is 13 amino acids. V was pared by 5 bases and J by 6 bases, with 3 bases of the junction left unmatched. CDR3 sequence: CASSGQGFQPQHF. The CDR3 DNA sequence: TGTGCCAGCAGTGGACAGGGTTTTCAGCCCCAGCATTTT.

CDR3 residues: CASSLGGENYGYTF. The DNA of the CDR3 is TGTGCCAGCAGCTTAGGGGGGGAGAACTATGGCTACACCTTC. The V gene is TRBV7-9, the J gene TRBJ1-2; tentatively, D is TRBD1 (5 bases). CDR3 length: 14 amino acids. Germline-derived CDR1 and CDR2 are SEHNR and FQNEAQ (reference sequence). V was clipped by 1 base and J by 2 bases, with 8 bases between them.

The V call is TRBV5-1, the J call TRBJ2-7; D unclear. Germline lookup yields CDR1 SGHRS and CDR2 YFSETQ. The V gene lost 4 bases and the J gene lost 3 bases, with 11 bases spanning the gap. The CDR3 runs to 13 residues. CDR3 in DNA: TGCGCCAGCAGCAACCCCACTATCTACGAGCAGTACTTC. Its translation is CASSNPTIYEQYF.

CDR3 residues: CASSPRNFQGNTEAFF. The CDR3 region has the DNA TGTGCCAGCAGTCCGAGGAATTTTCAAGGGAACACTGAAGCTTTCTTT. This sequence joins TRBV11-3 and TRBJ1-1; no reliable D call. CDR1 is SGHNT, CDR2 YENEEA, per germline. V was cut by 6 bases and J by 1 base, with 18 bases left in between. The length of the CDR3 is 16 residues.

The gene calls are TRBV6-6 and TRBJ1-6; 7 bases align to TRBD1. The length of the CDR3 is 16 residues. The germline V gene has CDR1 MNHNY and CDR2 SVGAGI (reference sequence). The V segment lost 6 bases and the J segment 7 bases; nucleotides outside the gene matches: 12. CDR3 coding DNA: TGTGCCAGCAGGCCATCGACAGGGTTTTACAATTCACCCCTCCACTTT. Its protein is CASRPSTGFYNSPLHF.

In DNA, the CDR3 is TGTGCCAGCGACATAGCGGGGGGACCCTACAATGAGCAGTTCTTC. As protein: CASDIAGGPYNEQFF. The rearrangement links TRBV2 to TRBJ2-1; 10 bases are a match to TRBD2. The V segment lost 8 bases and the J segment 2 bases; nucleotides outside the gene matches: 6. The CDR3 sequence is 15 residues long. The V gene's germline CDR1 is SNHLY and CDR2 FYNNEI.

CDR3 sequence reads: CASSYRQGSNTEAFF. In DNA, the CDR3 is TGTGCCAGCAGCTATAGACAGGGCTCGAACACTGAAGCTTTCTTT. The V call is TRBV7-2, the J call TRBJ1-1; 7 bases align to TRBD1. V was clipped by 4 bases and J by 1 base; unmatched bases: 6. Germline assignment: CDR1 SGHTA and CDR2 FQGNSA. The CDR3 has 15 residues.